The 15 T cell receptor beta chains below come from one sample, sequenced in a study of blood T cell repertoires in COVID-19 (dated by TCRdb to 2018 to 2020). Libraries were constructed by the immunoSEQ multiplex PCR assay. Here the immuneACCESS table is served through TCRdb, limited to in-frame sequences with V and J called. Missing clones are a known gap in these copies; in checked studies unresolved V genes cover under half, and the rest lacks a known reason. The sample table records about 160,000 clones; around 79% of these occur just once. The ten most abundant clones make up roughly 8% of the sample. Sequencing was performed on peripheral blood. The receptors here all came from a woman aged 60 to 75 with COVID-19, enrolled during active disease.

The chain links TRBV7-3 to TRBJ2-3; D remains ambiguous. Trimming took 2 bases from V and 1 from J, leaving 13 bases between them. This CDR3 is 16 amino acids long. Germline assignment: CDR1 SGHTA and CDR2 FQGTGA. This chain's CDR3 is CASSLVPGPGTDTQYF. The DNA of the CDR3 is TGTGCCAGCAGCTTAGTGCCGGGTCCAGGCACAGATACGCAGTATTTT.

The chain joins TRBV7-6 to TRBJ1-2; 10 nucleotides align to TRBD1. Germline values: CDR1 SGHVS, CDR2 FNYEAQ. CDR3 length: 16 amino acids. Trimming at V came to 1 base and at J to 7 bases, leaving 9 bases not matched to a gene. This CDR3 is CASSLGPGTGEGGYTF. As DNA, the CDR3 is TGTGCCAGCAGCTTAGGTCCCGGGACAGGGGAGGGTGGCTACACCTTC.

This chain links TRBV29-1 with TRBJ2-3, with 8 bases aligning to TRBD2. Germline V CDR1 and CDR2: SQVTM, ANQGSEA. Losses at the gene ends were 3 bases for V and 0 bases for J; bases not matched to a gene: 14. This CDR3 has 18 residues. The CDR3 DNA is TGCAGCGTTGAGTCCCCCGGGAGCGGGGGAGCTAGCACAGATACGCAGTATTTT. Its translation is CSVESPGSGGASTDTQYF.

The V and J genes are TRBV7-2 and TRBJ1-4, with unresolved D. The CDR3 loop spans 13 amino acids. Germline V gene lookup returns CDR1 SGHTA and CDR2 FQGNSA. Between the trimmed V and J ends, which lost 1 base and 7 bases, there was a span of 7 bases. CDR3 region: CASSLGQAEKLFF. CDR3 bases: TGTGCCAGCAGCTTAGGGCAGGCTGAAAAACTGTTTTTT. Full variable domain (missing parts from reference TRBV7-2 and TRBJ1-4): GAGVSQSPSNKVTEKGKDVELRCDPISGHTALYWYRQSLGQGLEFLIYFQGNSAPDKSGLPSDRFSAERTGGSVSTLTIQRTQQEDSAVYLCASSLGQAEKLFFGSGTQLSVL.

The chain uses TRBV3-1 (or the pseudogene TRBV3-2) and TRBJ1-2; D gene uncertain. The CDR3 has 14 amino acids. Germline assignment: CDR1 LGHDT and CDR2 YNNKEL (reference sequence). V dropped 3 bases and J dropped 8 bases, with 16 bases sitting between them. The CDR3 protein is CASSQGPRAGGYTF. The CDR3 bases are TGTGCCAGCAGCCAGGGCCCTAGGGCGGGGGGCTACACCTTC.

This clone was seen a few times. V gene TRBV9 combines with J gene TRBJ2-2; 7 bases agree with TRBD1. The CDR3 consists of 14 residues. V was clipped by 3 bases and J by 3 bases; unmatched bases: 2. CDR1 and CDR2 (germline): SGDLS, YYNGEE. The CDR3 reads CASSEGAYTGELFF. The CDR3 DNA reads as TGTGCCAGCAGCGAGGGGGCTTACACCGGGGAGCTGTTTTTT.

In nucleotides, the CDR3 is TGTGCCAGCAGCTCCTTGGTGGACAGGGGGCGTTCCTATGGCTACACCTTC. Translated: CASSSLVDRGRSYGYTF. The chain joins TRBV5-4 to TRBJ1-2; 11 bases are a match to TRBD1. V was pared by 3 bases and J by 4 bases, with 11 bases of the junction left unmatched. The germline V gene has CDR1 SGHNT and CDR2 YYREEE (reference sequence). The CDR3 is 17 amino acids.

This chain connects TRBV3-1 (or the pseudogene TRBV3-2) to TRBJ2-2; possible D gene TRBD1, 6 bases. Trimming removed 0 bases from V and 1 base from J, with 12 bases in between. The CDR3 has 17 residues. Germline CDR1 and CDR2: LGHDT and YNNKEL (reference sequence). The DNA for the CDR3 is TGTGCCAGCAGCCAAGATGTAGGGGGACAGAACACCGGGGAGCTGTTTTTT. It specifies CASSQDVGGQNTGELFF.

Written as DNA, the CDR3 is TGTGCCAGCAGCATTATGGGACAGGGAGGTGAAAAACTGTTTTTT. Its translation: CASSIMGQGGEKLFF. The chain couples TRBV9 to TRBJ1-4; 9 nucleotides line up with TRBD1. The J segment lost 7 bases and the V segment lost 4 bases, leaving 8 bases of the junction unmatched. CDR3 length: 15 amino acids. The germline V gene encodes CDR1 SGDLS and CDR2 YYNGEE. Looking up the rest from reference TRBV9 and TRBJ1-4 gives the full variable domain: DSGVTQTPKHLITATGQRVTLRCSPRSGDLSVYWYQQSLDQGLQFLIQYYNGEERAKGNILERFSAQQFPDLHSELNLSSLELGDSALYFCASSIMGQGGEKLFFGSGTQLSVL.

DNA of the CDR3: TGTGCCAGCAGCTTCCTAACTAGCGCGACCGGGGAGCTGTTTTTT. It translates to CASSFLTSATGELFF. The genes are TRBV5-6 and TRBJ2-2; 7 nucleotides agree with TRBD2. J lost 5 bases, V lost 2 bases, and 6 bases had no gene match. This CDR3 contains 15 residues. Germline CDR1 reads SGHDT; CDR2 reads YYEEEE.

CDR3: CAWSRTGGGEAFF. CDR3 nucleotide sequence: TGTGCCTGGAGTCGGACAGGGGGCGGGGAAGCTTTCTTT. The chain links TRBV30 to TRBJ1-1; 11 nucleotides match TRBD1. CDR1 is GTSNPN and CDR2 is SVGIG in the germline V gene (reference sequence). This CDR3 spans 13 amino acids. V gave up 2 bases and J gave up 8 bases; unmatched junction bases: 4.

The chain recombines TRBV28 with TRBJ1-5; 10 bases align to TRBD1. Germline assignment: CDR1 MDHEN and CDR2 SYDVKM. This CDR3 contains 17 residues. Trimming at V came to 4 bases and at J to 1 base, leaving 7 bases not matched to a gene. The DNA for the CDR3 is TGTGCCAGCAGTTCGACAGGGGGCGCAAGGAGCAATCAGCCCCAGCATTTT. It is translated as CASSSTGGARSNQPQHF.

The gene calls are TRBV6-5 and TRBJ1-1, with a weak D call TRBD1 (5 bases). Germline-derived CDR1 and CDR2 are MNHEY and SVGAGI. The germline V and J ends were trimmed by 0 bases and 8 bases, with 13 bases remaining between them. This CDR3 comprises 14 residues. The CDR3 loop is CASSYSQGPGEAFF. Written as DNA, the CDR3 is TGTGCCAGCAGTTACTCGCAGGGTCCTGGAGAAGCTTTCTTT.

Only a few counts were recorded for this clone. The chain is built from TRBV10-1 and TRBJ2-2; D perhaps matches TRBD1 (6 bases). Trimming took 4 bases from V and 1 from J, leaving 13 bases between them. The CDR3 length is 16 residues. Germline V CDR1 and CDR2: WNHNN, SYGVQD (reference sequence). This CDR3 is CASSVRPTGNTGELFF. In DNA, the CDR3 is TGCGCCAGCAGTGTTCGACCGACAGGGAACACCGGGGAGCTGTTTTTT.

The chain recombines TRBV6-6 with TRBJ2-5; D perhaps matches TRBD1 (6 bases). The CDR3 has 14 residues. V shed 6 bases and J shed 5 bases, with 16 bases lying between them. Germline assignment: CDR1 MNHNY and CDR2 SVGAGI (reference sequence). The CDR3 region is CASSSRRGRETQYF. The CDR3, as DNA: TGTGCCAGCAGCTCCCGCAGGGGTAGGGAGACCCAGTACTTC.